This TCR beta chain is from a study of T cells in Graves' hyperthyroidism and ophthalmopathy. General study findings and limits: Most expanded thyroid clonotypes above 0.001 recurred in blood.

This clonotype was counted at least ten times. The antigen is unknown. Regions amplified from RNA transcripts were the TCR beta CDR3 regions. The HTBI primer set served for first-round RT-PCR of the TCR CDR3. TCRdb reprocessed the multiplex PCR reads via MiXCR and lists one record per CDR3 protein. The table records hundreds of thousands of distinct CDR3 sequences, roughly a sixth of them present only once. This CDR3 is built from 15 residues. Trimming cost V 5 bases and J 2 bases, with 19 bases left between them. Germline V CDR1 and CDR2: DFQATT, SNEGSKA (reference sequence). Source material: blood. The chain links TRBV20-1 to TRBJ2-7, with D perhaps matching TRBD2 (5 bases). The TCR comes from a woman between 45 and 65 years old with Graves' hyperthyroidism that later progressed to Graves' ophthalmopathy. The CDR3 DNA follows: TGCAGTGCTCCCAACGAGGGCGAGGCTACCTACGAGCAGTACTTC. Translated, it gives CSAPNEGEATYEQYF.